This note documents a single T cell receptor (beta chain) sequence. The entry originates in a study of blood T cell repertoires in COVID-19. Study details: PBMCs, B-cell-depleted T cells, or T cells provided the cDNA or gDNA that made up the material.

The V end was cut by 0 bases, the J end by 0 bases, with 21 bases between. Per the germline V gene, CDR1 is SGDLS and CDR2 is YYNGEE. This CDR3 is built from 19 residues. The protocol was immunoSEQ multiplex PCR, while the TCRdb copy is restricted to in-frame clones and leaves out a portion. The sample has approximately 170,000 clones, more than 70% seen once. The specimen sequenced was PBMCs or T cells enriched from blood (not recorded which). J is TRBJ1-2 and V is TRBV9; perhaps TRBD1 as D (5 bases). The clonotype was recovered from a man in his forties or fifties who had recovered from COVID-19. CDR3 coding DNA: TGTGCCAGCAGCGTAGCCTCCGACAGCCCATGGGTCTCTAACTATGGCTACACCTTC. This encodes CASSVASDSPWVSNYGYTF.